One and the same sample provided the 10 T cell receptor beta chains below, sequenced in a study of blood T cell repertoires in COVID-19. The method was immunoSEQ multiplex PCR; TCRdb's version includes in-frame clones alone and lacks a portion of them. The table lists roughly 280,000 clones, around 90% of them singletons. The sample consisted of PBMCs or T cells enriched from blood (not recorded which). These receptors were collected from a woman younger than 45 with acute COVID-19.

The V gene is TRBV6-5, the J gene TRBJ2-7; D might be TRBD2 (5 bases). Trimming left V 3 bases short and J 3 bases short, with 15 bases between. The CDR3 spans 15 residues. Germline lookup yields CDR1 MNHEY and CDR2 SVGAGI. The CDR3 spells CASSYSGSEVYEQYF. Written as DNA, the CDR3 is TGTGCCAGCAGTTATTCGGGGTCTGAGGTCTACGAGCAGTACTTC.

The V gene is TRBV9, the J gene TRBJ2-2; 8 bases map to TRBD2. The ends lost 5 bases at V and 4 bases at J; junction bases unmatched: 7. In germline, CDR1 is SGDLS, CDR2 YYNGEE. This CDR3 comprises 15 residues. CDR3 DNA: TGTGCCAGCAGTGGGACTAGGAGTAGCACCGGGGAGCTGTTTTTT. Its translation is CASSGTRSSTGELFF.

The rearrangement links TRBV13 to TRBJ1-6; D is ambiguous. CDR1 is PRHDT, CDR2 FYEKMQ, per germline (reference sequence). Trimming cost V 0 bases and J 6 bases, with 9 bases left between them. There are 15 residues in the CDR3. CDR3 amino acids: CASSLGQVFNSPLHF. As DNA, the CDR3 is TGTGCCAGCAGCTTAGGCCAGGTGTTTAATTCACCCCTCCACTTT. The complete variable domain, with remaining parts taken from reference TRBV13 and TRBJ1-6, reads AAGVIQSPRHLIKEKRETATLKCYPIPRHDTVYWYQQGPGQDPQFLISFYEKMQSDKGSIPDRFSAQQFSDYHSELNMSSLELGDSALYFCASSLGQVFNSPLHFGNGTRLTVT.

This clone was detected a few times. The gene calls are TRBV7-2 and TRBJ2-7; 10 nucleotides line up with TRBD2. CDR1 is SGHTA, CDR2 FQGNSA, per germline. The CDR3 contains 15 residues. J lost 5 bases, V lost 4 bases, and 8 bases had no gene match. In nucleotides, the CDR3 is TGTGCCAGCAGCTCACAGGCTAGCGGGAGTAACGAGCAGTACTTC. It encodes CASSSQASGSNEQYF.

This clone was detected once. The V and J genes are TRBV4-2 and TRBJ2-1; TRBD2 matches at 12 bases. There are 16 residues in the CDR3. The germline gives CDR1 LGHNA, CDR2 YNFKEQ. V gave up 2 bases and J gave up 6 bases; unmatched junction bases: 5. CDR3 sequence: CASSQKGLAGSNEQFF. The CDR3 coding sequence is TGTGCCAGCAGCCAAAAGGGACTAGCGGGTTCCAATGAGCAGTTCTTC.

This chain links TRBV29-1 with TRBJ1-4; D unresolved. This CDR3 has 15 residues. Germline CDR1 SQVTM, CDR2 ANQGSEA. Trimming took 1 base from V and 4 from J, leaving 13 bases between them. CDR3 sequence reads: CSVEGRAGDNEKLFF. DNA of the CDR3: TGCAGCGTTGAAGGGAGGGCAGGCGATAATGAAAAACTGTTTTTT.

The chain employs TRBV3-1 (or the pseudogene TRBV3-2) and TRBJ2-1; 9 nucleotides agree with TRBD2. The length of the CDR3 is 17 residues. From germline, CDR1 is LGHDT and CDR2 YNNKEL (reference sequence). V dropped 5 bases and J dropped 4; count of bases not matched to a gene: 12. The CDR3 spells CASSALPIAGVYNEQFF. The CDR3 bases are TGTGCCAGCAGCGCGCTCCCCATAGCGGGAGTATACAATGAGCAGTTCTTC.

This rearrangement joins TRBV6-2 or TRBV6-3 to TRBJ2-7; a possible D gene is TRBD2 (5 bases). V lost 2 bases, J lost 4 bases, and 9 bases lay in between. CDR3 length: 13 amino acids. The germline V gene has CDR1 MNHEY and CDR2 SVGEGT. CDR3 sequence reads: CASSYPGIYEQYF. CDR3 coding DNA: TGTGCCAGCAGTTACCCGGGGATATACGAGCAGTACTTC.

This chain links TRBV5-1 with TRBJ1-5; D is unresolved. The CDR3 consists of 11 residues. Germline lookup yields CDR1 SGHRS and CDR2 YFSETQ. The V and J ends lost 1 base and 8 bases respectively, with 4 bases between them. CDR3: CASSLSKPQHF. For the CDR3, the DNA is TGCGCCAGCAGCTTGTCCAAGCCCCAGCATTTT.

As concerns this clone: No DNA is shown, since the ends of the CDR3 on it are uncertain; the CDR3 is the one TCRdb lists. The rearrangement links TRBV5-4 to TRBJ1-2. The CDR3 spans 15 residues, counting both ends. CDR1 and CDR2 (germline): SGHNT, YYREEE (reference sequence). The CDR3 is CASSSSGGPGYGYTF.